This is a list of T cell receptor beta chains from one sample in a study of T cells in Graves' hyperthyroidism and ophthalmopathy. Via MiXCR, TCRdb re-called the multiplex PCR reads, giving one row per CDR3 protein. In the table there are roughly 130,000 distinct CDR3 sequences, approximately 20% of which are singletons. Specimen: blood. The receptors shown here come from a woman aged 45-59 years with Graves' hyperthyroidism that later progressed to Graves' ophthalmopathy. CDR3s leave out the opening cysteine and the closing phenylalanine or tryptophan.

TRBV11-3,13,TRBJ1-1,ASNLQGIMWTEAF
TRBV7-3,14,TRBJ2-1,ASSLKGGWAHNEQF
TRBV11-2,10,TRBJ2-2,ASSLPSRELF
TRBV6-2/TRBV6-3,18,TRBJ2-6,ASSYRGRGRIRSGANVLT
TRBV29-1,13,TRBJ2-1,SVALPGVSYNEQF
TRBV14,11,TRBJ2-2,ASSQRLGGELF
TRBV7-2,12,TRBJ2-5,ASSSRTGRATQY
TRBV20-1,10,TRBJ1-1,SARDGGGEAF
TRBV3-1,12,TRBJ2-7,ASSQVAGGYEQY
TRBV30,13,TRBJ2-3,AWRRQGLRTDTQY
TRBV3-1,13,TRBJ2-7,ASSQGRRGLGEQY
TRBV9,13,TRBJ2-3,ASSPTRTVTDTQY
TRBV7-9,16,TRBJ2-1,ASSLDRLGGTGENEQF
TRBV30,11,TRBJ2-5,ASGAGGDETQY
TRBV28,13,TRBJ2-3,ASSFSGADTDTQY
TRBV3-1,14,TRBJ2-3,ASSQGAGPGTDTQY
TRBV3-1,13,TRBJ1-1,ASSQVTGSGTEAF
TRBV6-2/TRBV6-3,10,TRBJ1-5,ASSYSSYSEH
TRBV27,17,TRBJ2-2,ASSRVRPRGAGGTGELF
TRBV3-1,12,TRBJ2-5,ASTPSGRGETQY
TRBV9,11,TRBJ1-1,ASSATGNTEAF
TRBV12-3/TRBV12-4,11,TRBJ2-5,ASSPTDQETQY
TRBV6-2/TRBV6-3,10,TRBJ1-2,ASSSPRHGYT
TRBV18,13,TRBJ2-3,ASSPRTGRTDTQY
TRBV12-3/TRBV12-4,13,TRBJ2-1,ASRLAPNPYNEQF
TRBV5-1,13,TRBJ2-2,ASSDKTGGTGELF
TRBV20-1,12,TRBJ1-3,SARGGRGSNTIY
TRBV2,10,TRBJ2-3,ASTRDTDTQY
TRBV18,12,TRBJ1-1,ASSPLQGNTEAF
TRBV19,12,TRBJ1-1,ASSETGINTEAF
TRBV7-8,14,TRBJ2-7,ASSLGSRLTGGEQY
TRBV6-2/TRBV6-3,12,TRBJ2-4,ASSWTGAKNIQY
TRBV12-3/TRBV12-4,11,TRBJ1-1,ASSFGGNTEAF
TRBV4-1,15,TRBJ2-1,ASSHETGTSSYNEQF
TRBV6-2/TRBV6-3,12,TRBJ2-2,ASSLTGYTGELF
TRBV11-3,11,TRBJ1-1,ASSLDRQGEAF
TRBV6-1,12,TRBJ2-7,ASSEAKPSGGQY
TRBV5-1,13,TRBJ1-1,ASSLSGQGGTEAF
TRBV20-1,11,TRBJ2-5,TPGTFRQETQY
TRBV11-2,13,TRBJ1-2,ASSLLIGGAEGYT
TRBV6-1,14,TRBJ1-3,ASMSVRSEAGNTIY
TRBV12-3/TRBV12-4,13,TRBJ1-3,ASSYVDPGGNTIY
TRBV30,9,TRBJ2-1,ACSGDNEQF
TRBV18,12,TRBJ1-3,ASSTSRGGNTIY
TRBV7-9,14,TRBJ2-3,ASSPRGGSHTDTQY
TRBV6-1,14,TRBJ1-5,ASTAQGRGRNQPQH
TRBV28,12,TRBJ1-5,ASSLRRVNQPQH
TRBV11-2,12,TRBJ2-7,ASSLGRVDYEQY
TRBV24-1,13,TRBJ2-2,ATSDPGRYTGELF
TRBV6-2/TRBV6-3,13,TRBJ2-5,ASRNRQAFQETQY